These 26 T cell receptor beta chains were sequenced from one sample in a study of blood T cell repertoires in COVID-19. Measured with immunoSEQ multiplex PCR; TCRdb has only the in-frame clones, and not every one. The sample lists 260,000 or so clones, 84% occurring once. Material: peripheral blood. These receptors all come from a human donor in a cohort sampled during active COVID-19.

The gene calls are TRBV19 and TRBJ2-1; perhaps TRBD2 as D (7 bases). This CDR3 has 15 residues. Germline V gene sequence: CDR1 LNHDA, CDR2 SQIVND (reference sequence). The V end lost 5 bases, the J end lost 10 bases, and 21 bases lay between the germline ends. CDR3 region: CASSEGGLTRREQFF. CDR3 nucleotides: TGTGCCAGTAGTGAGGGGGGGCTCACCCGCAGAGAGCAGTTCTTC.

This clone was recorded once. The CDR3 reads CASSISGTGWGETQYF. CDR3 nucleotides: TGTGCCAGTAGTATATCGGGGACAGGTTGGGGGGAGACCCAGTACTTC. The V call is TRBV19, the J call TRBJ2-5, with 8 nucleotides matching TRBD1. Unmatched junction bases numbered 10, after V lost 2 bases and J lost 5 bases. The CDR3 is 16 amino acids. Germline V gene lookup returns CDR1 LNHDA and CDR2 SQIVND (reference sequence).

V usage is TRBV9 and J usage is TRBJ1-2; D gene uncertain. V dropped 0 bases and J dropped 5 bases, with 8 bases sitting between them. The CDR3 is 13 amino acids. In germline, CDR1 is SGDLS, CDR2 YYNGEE. CDR3 DNA: TGTGCCAGCAGCGTAGATACCGGGTATGGCTACACCTTC. Protein: CASSVDTGYGYTF. Combining the CDR3 with reference TRBV9 and TRBJ1-2 gives the whole variable domain DSGVTQTPKHLITATGQRVTLRCSPRSGDLSVYWYQQSLDQGLQFLIQYYNGEERAKGNILERFSAQQFPDLHSELNLSSLELGDSALYFCASSVDTGYGYTFGSGTRLTVV.

CDR3 in amino acids: CASNTGTGMVTEAFF. CDR3 coding DNA: TGTGCCAGCAATACCGGGACAGGGATGGTCACTGAAGCTTTCTTT. The J gene is TRBJ1-1, the V gene TRBV2, with TRBD1 matching over 9 bases. The trim removed 7 bases at V and 4 bases at J, leaving 10 bases unmatched. CDR1 is SNHLY, CDR2 FYNNEI, per germline. The CDR3 covers 15 residues.

The chain uses TRBV27 and TRBJ1-6; TRBD1 is a possible D gene (6 bases). CDR3 length: 14 amino acids. CDR1 is MNHEY and CDR2 is SMNVEV in the germline V gene (reference sequence). The V gene lost 4 bases and the J gene lost 10 bases, with 14 bases spanning the gap. CDR3 region: CASSSTGLYSPLHF. CDR3 coding DNA: TGTGCCAGCAGTTCGACAGGTTTATACTCACCCCTCCACTTT.

The chain combines TRBV18 with TRBJ2-7; 15 nucleotides align to TRBD2. Trimming took 6 bases from V and 2 from J; bases not matched to a gene: 26. This CDR3 comprises 23 residues. Germline CDR1 reads KGHSH; CDR2 reads LQKENI. The CDR3 bases are TGTGCCAGCTCCCCCACAACAGGTTCTATTGGGACTAGCGGGAGGAAAGGACCCTACGAGCAGTACTTC. It translates to CASSPTTGSIGTSGRKGPYEQYF.

The chain recombines TRBV6-5 with TRBJ1-1, with 8 bases fitting TRBD1. V shed 2 bases and J 1 base; nucleotides not matched to a gene: 3. This CDR3 region has 15 residues. CDR1 and CDR2 (germline): MNHEY, SVGAGI. CDR3 protein: CASSYEGTGNTEAFF. The CDR3, as DNA: TGTGCCAGCAGTTACGAAGGGACAGGGAACACTGAAGCTTTCTTT.

This clone was observed a single time. At one end the junction does not follow the germline gene, possibly because of a read error. The chain is built from TRBV12-3 or TRBV12-4 and TRBJ1-4, with 7 positions matching TRBD1. The CDR3 extends over 13 amino acids. This chain's CDR3 is CASSLARGDREIF. The CDR3 DNA reads TGTGCCAGCAGTTTAGCGAGGGGCGACAGGGAGATTTTT.

The genes are TRBV5-4 and TRBJ1-2, with D perhaps matching TRBD1 (5 bases). Germline V gene lookup returns CDR1 SGHNT and CDR2 YYREEE (reference sequence). The CDR3 loop spans 15 amino acids. Trimming pared 2 bases from V and 3 bases from J, leaving 14 bases between. Here the CDR3 DNA reads TGTGCCAGCAGCTTTTTATCCGTGACAGACTATGGCTACACCTTC. This gives the protein CASSFLSVTDYGYTF.

The chain joins TRBV19 to TRBJ2-1; 8 bases are shared with TRBD1. Per the germline V gene, CDR1 is LNHDA and CDR2 is SQIVND (reference sequence). With 7 bases clipped from V and 7 bases from J, the junction kept 12 bases outside the gene matches. This CDR3 is 15 amino acids long. The CDR3 DNA sequence: TGTGCCAGTAATACTCGACAGGGGAAGTCGAATGAGCAGTTCTTC. Protein product: CASNTRQGKSNEQFF.

This clone has just one count. The chain has TRBV19 and TRBJ2-5, with D perhaps matching TRBD1 (5 bases). This CDR3 has 14 amino acids. V was pared by 3 bases and J by 2 bases, with 10 bases between. Per germline, CDR1 LNHDA and CDR2 SQIVND (reference sequence). This CDR3 reads CASSIQDTQETQYF. CDR3 DNA: TGTGCCAGTAGTATCCAGGACACTCAAGAGACCCAGTACTTC.

The CDR3 here is CASSTGAGAEAFF. Here the CDR3 DNA reads TGTGCCAGTAGTACGGGAGCTGGGGCTGAAGCTTTCTTT. The chain couples TRBV19 to TRBJ1-1; D not resolved. The CDR3 spans 13 residues. With 4 bases removed from V and 6 bases from J, the gap between germline ends came to 12 bases. In germline, CDR1 is LNHDA, CDR2 SQIVND (reference sequence).

V usage is TRBV27 and J usage is TRBJ1-3; TRBD1 matches 7 bases. With 6 bases clipped from V and 0 bases from J, the junction kept 8 bases outside the gene matches. The germline V gene has CDR1 MNHEY and CDR2 SMNVEV (reference sequence). The CDR3 contains 16 residues. CDR3 bases: TGTGCCAGCAGCCTACAGGGACAGCCCTCTGGAAACACCATATATTTT. This gives the protein CASSLQGQPSGNTIYF.

The V call is TRBV7-6, the J call TRBJ1-2, with 8 bases matching TRBD1. The germline gives CDR1 SGHVS, CDR2 FNYEAQ. The CDR3 consists of 17 residues. J was trimmed by 2 bases and V by 5 bases; bases with no gene match: 13. The CDR3, as DNA: TGTGCCAGCAGCCTAACAACCGGGACAGGCTACAACTATGGCTACACCTTC. Protein sequence: CASSLTTGTGYNYGYTF.

The J gene is TRBJ2-1, the V gene TRBV5-1, with TRBD1 as a possible D gene (5 bases). Between the trimmed V and J ends, which lost 3 bases and 9 bases, there was a span of 16 bases. CDR3 length equals 14 residues. CDR1 is SGHRS and CDR2 is YFSETQ in the germline V gene. This CDR3 is CASSYQGHLGEQFF. The CDR3, as DNA: TGCGCCAGCAGCTACCAGGGCCACCTCGGTGAGCAGTTCTTC.

CDR3 nucleotide sequence: TGTGCCAGCAGCTTAGGACTAGCGGGAGTAAATCGGCGGACCGGGGAGCTGTTTTTT. Translated: CASSLGLAGVNRRTGELFF. The gene calls are TRBV7-9 and TRBJ2-2; 12 bases agree with TRBD2. With V trimmed by 1 base and J by 5 bases, 11 bases remained unmatched. CDR1 is SEHNR, CDR2 FQNEAQ, per germline (reference sequence). This CDR3 spans 19 amino acids.

The chain links TRBV5-1 to TRBJ2-3; tentative D call: TRBD1 (5 bases). CDR3 length: 16 amino acids. Germline values: CDR1 SGHRS, CDR2 YFSETQ. V lost 0 bases and J lost 1, with 12 bases in between. This CDR3 is CASSLEGEVGTDTQYF. CDR3 DNA: TGCGCCAGCAGCTTGGAAGGGGAAGTCGGCACAGATACGCAGTATTTT. Full variable domain (missing parts from reference TRBV5-1 and TRBJ2-3): KAGVTQTPRYLIKTRGQQVTLSCSPISGHRSVSWYQQTPGQGLQFLFEYFSETQRNKGNFPGRFSGRQFSNSRSEMNVSTLELGDSALYLCASSLEGEVGTDTQYFGPGTRLTVL.

V and J are TRBV2 and TRBJ2-1; 11 bases are shared with TRBD1. The CDR3 length is 17 residues. Germline trimming cut 2 bases from V and 4 bases from J; bases unmatched to any gene: 7. Germline lookup yields CDR1 SNHLY and CDR2 FYNNEI. The CDR3, as DNA: TGTGCCAGCAGTGAACTTTGGGGGACAGGGGGATACAATGAGCAGTTCTTC. This translates into CASSELWGTGGYNEQFF.

V is TRBV6-1 and J is TRBJ1-2; D perhaps matches TRBD1 (5 bases). CDR1 MNHNS and CDR2 SASEGT come from the germline V gene. V gave up 3 bases and J gave up 3 bases, with 14 bases separating them. The CDR3 has 15 amino acids. This chain's CDR3 is CASSEQGDPYYGYTF. The CDR3 DNA sequence: TGTGCCAGCAGTGAGCAGGGCGACCCTTACTATGGCTACACCTTC.

This chain uses TRBV29-1 with TRBJ2-3; 7 bases line up with TRBD2. This CDR3 contains 14 residues. Per germline, CDR1 SQVTM and CDR2 ANQGSEA. With 4 bases clipped from V and 0 bases from J, the junction kept 4 bases outside the gene matches. CDR3 loop: CSVAGTTSTDTQYF. CDR3 nucleotides: TGCAGCGTTGCCGGGACTACTAGCACAGATACGCAGTATTTT.

J is TRBJ2-7 and V is TRBV28; D ambiguous. Germline CDR1 is MDHEN and CDR2 is SYDVKM. Trimming cost V 2 bases and J 0 bases, with 5 bases left between them. The CDR3 sequence is 13 residues long. CDR3 residues: CASSLGGSYEQYF. The CDR3 DNA reads as TGTGCCAGCAGTTTAGGCGGCTCCTACGAGCAGTACTTC.

This clone was recorded at least ten times. The chain joins TRBV2 to TRBJ2-7; 11 nucleotides match TRBD1. This CDR3 has 17 residues. After removal of 3 bases from V and 7 bases from J, the junction contained 14 bases not matched to a gene. The germline V gene has CDR1 SNHLY and CDR2 FYNNEI. This CDR3 reads CASSDPRLGQGVFEQYF. In DNA form, the CDR3 reads TGTGCCAGCAGTGACCCACGTCTGGGACAGGGGGTGTTTGAGCAGTACTTC. The variable domain in full, with the rest retrieved from reference TRBV2 and TRBJ2-7, is EPEVTQTPSHQVTQMGQEVILRCVPISNHLYFYWYRQILGQKVEFLVSFYNNEISEKSEIFDDQFSVERPDGSNFTLKIRSTKLEDSAMYFCASSDPRLGQGVFEQYFGPGTRLTVT.

The chain uses TRBV10-1 and TRBJ1-1, with a weak D call TRBD1 (5 bases). V gave up 0 bases and J gave up 5 bases, with 10 bases separating them. Germline CDR1 and CDR2: WNHNN and SYGVQD (reference sequence). The CDR3 length is 14 residues. The DNA for the CDR3 is TGCGCCAGCAGTGAGTCGTTTCCAGGGACTGAAGCTTTCTTT. Translation: CASSESFPGTEAFF.

This clone has a single count. The gene calls are TRBV5-1 and TRBJ1-5, with 12 positions matching TRBD1. This CDR3 spans 15 amino acids. The V and J ends lost 4 bases and 6 bases, in that order; junction bases with no gene match: 5. The germline gives CDR1 SGHRS, CDR2 YFSETQ. This CDR3 is CASSSGTGGGQPQHF. CDR3 bases: TGCGCCAGCAGCAGCGGGACAGGGGGCGGTCAGCCCCAGCATTTT. Supplemented by reference TRBV5-1 and TRBJ1-5, the full variable domain reads KAGVTQTPRYLIKTRGQQVTLSCSPISGHRSVSWYQQTPGQGLQFLFEYFSETQRNKGNFPGRFSGRQFSNSRSEMNVSTLELGDSALYLCASSSGTGGGQPQHFGDGTRLSIL.

The gene calls are TRBV10-1 and TRBJ2-2; no reliable D call. Between the trimmed V and J ends, which lost 6 bases and 1 base, there was a span of 3 bases. The CDR3 contains 12 residues. Germline values: CDR1 WNHNN, CDR2 SYGVQD (reference sequence). The CDR3 coding sequence is TGCGCCAGCAGCCGGAACACCGGGGAGCTGTTTTTT. It specifies CASSRNTGELFF.

The chain recombines TRBV7-8 with TRBJ2-7; 7 bases line up with TRBD1. The CDR3 has 13 residues. Germline lookup yields CDR1 SGHVS and CDR2 FQNEAQ. V lost 0 bases and J lost 7; bases outside the gene matches: 3. Here the CDR3 reads CASSLARQGEQYF. In DNA form, the CDR3 reads TGTGCCAGCAGCTTAGCGCGACAGGGAGAGCAGTACTTC.